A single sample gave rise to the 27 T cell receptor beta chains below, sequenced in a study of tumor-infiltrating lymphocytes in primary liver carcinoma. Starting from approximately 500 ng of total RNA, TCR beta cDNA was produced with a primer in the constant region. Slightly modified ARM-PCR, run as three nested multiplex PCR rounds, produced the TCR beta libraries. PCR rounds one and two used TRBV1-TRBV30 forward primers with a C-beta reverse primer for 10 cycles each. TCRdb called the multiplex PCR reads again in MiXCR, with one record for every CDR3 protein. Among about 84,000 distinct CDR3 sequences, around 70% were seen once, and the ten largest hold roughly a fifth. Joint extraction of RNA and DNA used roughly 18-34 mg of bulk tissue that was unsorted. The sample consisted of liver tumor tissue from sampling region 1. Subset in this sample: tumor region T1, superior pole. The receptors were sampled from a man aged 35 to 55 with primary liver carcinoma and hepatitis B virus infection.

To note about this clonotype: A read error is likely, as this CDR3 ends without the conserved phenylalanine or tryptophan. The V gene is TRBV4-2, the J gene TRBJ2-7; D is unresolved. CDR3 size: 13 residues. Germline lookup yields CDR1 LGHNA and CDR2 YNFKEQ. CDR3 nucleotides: TGTGCCAGCAGCCAGTTTTTCCTTTACGAACAGTACTAC. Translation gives CASSQFFLYEQYY.

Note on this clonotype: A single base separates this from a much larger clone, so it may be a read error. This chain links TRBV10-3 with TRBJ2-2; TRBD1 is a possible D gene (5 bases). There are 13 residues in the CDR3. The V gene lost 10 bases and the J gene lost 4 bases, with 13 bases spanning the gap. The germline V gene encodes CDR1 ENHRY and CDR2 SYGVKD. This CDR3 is CASTGWSTGELFF. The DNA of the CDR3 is TGTGCCAGTACAGGCTGGAGCACCGGGGAGCTGTTTTTT.

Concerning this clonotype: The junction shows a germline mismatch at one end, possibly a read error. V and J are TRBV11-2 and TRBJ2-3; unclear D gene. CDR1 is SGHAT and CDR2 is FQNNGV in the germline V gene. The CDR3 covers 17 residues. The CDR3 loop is CTSSLVGARSGVDTQYF. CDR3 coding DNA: TGTACCAGCAGCTTAGTCGGCGCGAGGTCGGGTGTAGATACGCAGTATTTT. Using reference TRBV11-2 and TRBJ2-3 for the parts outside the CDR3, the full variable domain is EAGVAQSPRYKIIEKRQSVAFWCNPISGHATLYWYQQILGQGPKLLIQFQNNGVVDDSQLPKDRFSAERLKGVDSTLKIQPAKLEDSAVYLCTSSLVGARSGVDTQYFGPGTRLTVL.

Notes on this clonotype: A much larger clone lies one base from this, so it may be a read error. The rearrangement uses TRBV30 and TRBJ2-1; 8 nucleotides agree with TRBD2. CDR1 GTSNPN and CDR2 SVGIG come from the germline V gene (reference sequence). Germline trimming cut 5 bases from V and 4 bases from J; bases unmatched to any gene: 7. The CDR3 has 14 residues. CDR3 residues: CAWGLVAGYNEQFF. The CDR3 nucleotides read TGTGCCTGGGGTTTGGTAGCGGGGTACAATGAGCAGTTCTTC.

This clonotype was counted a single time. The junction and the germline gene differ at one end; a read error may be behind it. CDR3 coding DNA: TGTGCCAGCAGCTTAGGGAGTAGCGGCCCCGGGAAGACCCGGTACTTC. Protein: CASSLGSSGPGKTRYF. This rearrangement joins TRBV11-2 to TRBJ2-5, with a tentative D call TRBD2 (6 bases). CDR1 is SGHAT and CDR2 is FQNNGV in the germline V gene. The CDR3 is 16 amino acids.

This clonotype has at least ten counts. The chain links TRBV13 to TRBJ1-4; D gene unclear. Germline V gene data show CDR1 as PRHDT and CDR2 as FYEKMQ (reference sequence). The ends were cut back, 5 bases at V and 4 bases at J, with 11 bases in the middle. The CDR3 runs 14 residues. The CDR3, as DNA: TGTGCCAGCAGCCAGCAGGAGTATAATGAAAAACTGTTTTTT. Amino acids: CASSQQEYNEKLFF.

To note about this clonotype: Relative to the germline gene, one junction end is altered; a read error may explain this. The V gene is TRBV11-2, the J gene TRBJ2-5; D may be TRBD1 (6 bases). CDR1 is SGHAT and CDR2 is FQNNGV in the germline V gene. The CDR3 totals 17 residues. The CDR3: CTSSLVSGGSQQETQYF. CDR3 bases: TGTACCAGCAGCTTAGTCAGTGGGGGCAGCCAGCAAGAGACCCAGTACTTC.

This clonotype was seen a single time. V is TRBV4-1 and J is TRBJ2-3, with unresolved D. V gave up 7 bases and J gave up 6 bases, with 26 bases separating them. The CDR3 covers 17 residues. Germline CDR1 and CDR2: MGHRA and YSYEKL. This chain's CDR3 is CASNPSICVSIGDTQYF. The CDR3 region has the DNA TGCGCCAGCAACCCGTCAATCTGCGTGAGTATTGGGGATACGCAGTATTTT.

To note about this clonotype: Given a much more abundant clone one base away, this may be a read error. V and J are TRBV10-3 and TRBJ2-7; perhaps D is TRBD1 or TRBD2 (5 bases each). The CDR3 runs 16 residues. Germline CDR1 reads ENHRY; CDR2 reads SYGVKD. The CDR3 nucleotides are TGTGCCATCAGTGAGTCGTCAGGTCTGAAATGGGACGAGCGGTACTTC. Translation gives CAISESSGLKWDERYF.

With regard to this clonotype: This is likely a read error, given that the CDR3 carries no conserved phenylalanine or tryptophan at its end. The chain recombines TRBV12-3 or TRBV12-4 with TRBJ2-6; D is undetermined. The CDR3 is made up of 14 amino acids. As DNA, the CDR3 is TGTACCAGCCGAATCTCATCTGGGGCCAACGTCCTGACTTCC. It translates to CTSRISSGANVLTS.

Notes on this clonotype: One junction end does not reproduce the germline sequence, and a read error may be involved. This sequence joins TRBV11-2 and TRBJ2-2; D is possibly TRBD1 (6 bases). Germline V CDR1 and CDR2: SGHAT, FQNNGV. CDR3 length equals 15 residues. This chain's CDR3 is CASSPERTGTGELLF. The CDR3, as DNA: TGTGCCAGCAGCCCAGAGAGAACAGGGACCGGGGAGCTGCTCTTC.

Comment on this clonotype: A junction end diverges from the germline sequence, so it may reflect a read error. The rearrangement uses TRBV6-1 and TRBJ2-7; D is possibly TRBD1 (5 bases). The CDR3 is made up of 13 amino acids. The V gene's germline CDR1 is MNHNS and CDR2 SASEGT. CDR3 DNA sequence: TGTGCCAGTAGTGTAGGGGCATCAGGCGAGCAGTACTTC. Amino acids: CASSVGASGEQYF.

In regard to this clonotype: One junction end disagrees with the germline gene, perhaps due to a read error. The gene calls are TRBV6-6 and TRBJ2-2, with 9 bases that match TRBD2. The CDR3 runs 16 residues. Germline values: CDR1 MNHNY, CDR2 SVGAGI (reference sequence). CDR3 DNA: TGTGCCAGCTGTCCACTAGCGGGTGAAAACACCGGGGAGCTGTTTTTC. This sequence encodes CASCPLAGENTGELFF.

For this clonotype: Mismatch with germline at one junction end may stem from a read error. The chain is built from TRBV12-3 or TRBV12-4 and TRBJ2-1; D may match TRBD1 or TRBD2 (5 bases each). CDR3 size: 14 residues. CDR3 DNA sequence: TGTGCCACTAGTACAGGTCAGAGGGGCAATGAACAGTTCTTC. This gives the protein CATSTGQRGNEQFF.

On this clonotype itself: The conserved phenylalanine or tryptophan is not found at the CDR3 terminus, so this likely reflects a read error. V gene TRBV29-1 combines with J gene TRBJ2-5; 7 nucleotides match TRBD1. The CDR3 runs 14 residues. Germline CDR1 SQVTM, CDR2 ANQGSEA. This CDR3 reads CSVGASGGRETQYY. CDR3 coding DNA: TGTAGCGTTGGGGCCTCAGGGGGACGAGAGACCCAGTACTAC.

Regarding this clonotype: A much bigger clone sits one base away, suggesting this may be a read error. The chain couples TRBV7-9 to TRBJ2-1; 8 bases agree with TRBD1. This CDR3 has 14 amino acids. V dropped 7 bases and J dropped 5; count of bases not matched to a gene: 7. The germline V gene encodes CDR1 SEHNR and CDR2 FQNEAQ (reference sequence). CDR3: CASNPGGKNNEQFF. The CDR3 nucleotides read TGTGCCAGCAACCCAGGGGGCAAGAACAATGAGCAGTTCTTC.

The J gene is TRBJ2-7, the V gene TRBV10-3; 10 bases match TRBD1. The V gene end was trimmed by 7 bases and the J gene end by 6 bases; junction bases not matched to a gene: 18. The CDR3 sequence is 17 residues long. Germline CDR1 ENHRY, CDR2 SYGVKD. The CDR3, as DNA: TGTGCCATCAATACCCTTCCCCCGGGACAGGGGTTTGTCGAGCAGTACTTC. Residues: CAINTLPPGQGFVEQYF.

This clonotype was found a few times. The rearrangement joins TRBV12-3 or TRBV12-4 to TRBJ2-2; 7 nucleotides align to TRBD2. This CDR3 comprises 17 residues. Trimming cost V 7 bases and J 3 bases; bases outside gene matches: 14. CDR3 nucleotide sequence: TGTGCCAGCACCCTTTACGGCGGGAGTTCGGACACCGGGGAGCTGTTTTTT. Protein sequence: CASTLYGGSSDTGELFF.

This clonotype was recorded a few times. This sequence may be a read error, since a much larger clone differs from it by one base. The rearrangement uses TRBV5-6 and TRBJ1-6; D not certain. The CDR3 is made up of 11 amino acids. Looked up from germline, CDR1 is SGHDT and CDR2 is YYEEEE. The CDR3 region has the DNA TGTGCCAACAGCCAGATGGGGCCCCTCCACTTT. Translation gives CANSQMGPLHF. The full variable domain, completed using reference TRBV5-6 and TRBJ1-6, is DAGVTQSPTHLIKTRGQQVTLRCSPKSGHDTVSWYQQALGQGPQFIFQYYEEEERQRGNFPDRFSGHQFPNYSSELNVNALLLGDSALYLCANSQMGPLHFGNGTRLTVT.

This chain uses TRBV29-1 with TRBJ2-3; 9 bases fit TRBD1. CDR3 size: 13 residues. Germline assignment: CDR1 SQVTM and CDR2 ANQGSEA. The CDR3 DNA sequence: TGCGGTGCGGGACAGGGAAAGAGAGATACGCAGTATTTT. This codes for CGAGQGKRDTQYF.

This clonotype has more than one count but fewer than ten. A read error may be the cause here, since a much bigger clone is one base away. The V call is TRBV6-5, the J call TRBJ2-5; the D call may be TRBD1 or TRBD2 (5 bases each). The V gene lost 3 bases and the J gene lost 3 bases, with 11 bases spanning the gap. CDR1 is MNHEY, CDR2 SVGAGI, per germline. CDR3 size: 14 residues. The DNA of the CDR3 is TGTGCCAGCAGTTATATGGGGGAGAAAGAGACCCAGTACTTC. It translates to CASSYMGEKETQYF.

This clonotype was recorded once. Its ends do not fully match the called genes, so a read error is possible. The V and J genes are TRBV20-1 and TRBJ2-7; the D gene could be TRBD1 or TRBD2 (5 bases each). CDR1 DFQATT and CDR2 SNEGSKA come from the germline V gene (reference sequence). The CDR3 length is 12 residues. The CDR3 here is CSTSGGRYKQYF. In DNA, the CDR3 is TGCAGTACTAGTGGGGGAAGATACAAGCAGTACTTC.

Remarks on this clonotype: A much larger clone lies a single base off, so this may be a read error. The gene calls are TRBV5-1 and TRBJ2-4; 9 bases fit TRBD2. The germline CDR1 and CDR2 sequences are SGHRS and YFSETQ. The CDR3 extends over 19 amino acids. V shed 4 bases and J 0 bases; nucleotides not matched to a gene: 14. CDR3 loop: CASSVTISSGEIAKNIQYF. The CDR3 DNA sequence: TGCGCCAGCAGCGTCACCATCTCTAGCGGGGAAATAGCCAAAAACATTCAGTACTTC.

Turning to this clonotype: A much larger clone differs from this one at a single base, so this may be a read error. The CDR3 coding sequence is TGTGCCAGCAGTAAAATGTGCCTCTACGAGCAGTACTTC. It codes for CASSKMCLYEQYF. The chain recombines TRBV28 with TRBJ2-7, with unresolved D. Trimming stripped 5 bases from V and 3 bases from J, with 11 bases between. CDR1 and CDR2 (germline): MDHEN, SYDVKM. The CDR3 extends over 13 amino acids.

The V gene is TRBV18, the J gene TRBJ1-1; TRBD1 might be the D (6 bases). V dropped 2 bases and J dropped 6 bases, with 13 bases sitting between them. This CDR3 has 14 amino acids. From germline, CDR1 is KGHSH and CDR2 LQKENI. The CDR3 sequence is CASSPEQGLSEAFF. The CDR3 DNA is TGTGCCAGCTCACCAGAACAGGGTTTATCTGAAGCTTTCTTT. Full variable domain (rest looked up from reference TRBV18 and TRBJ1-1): NAGVMQNPRHLVRRRGQEARLRCSPMKGHSHVYWYRQLPEEGLKFMVYLQKENIIDESGMPKERFSAEFPKEGPSILRIQQVVRGDSAAYFCASSPEQGLSEAFFGQGTRLTVV.

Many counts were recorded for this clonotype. CDR3 protein: CASSQVGGLNEKLFF. CDR3 in DNA: TGTGCCAGCAGCCAAGTCGGGGGGCTCAATGAAAAACTGTTTTTT. The chain couples TRBV14 to TRBJ1-4; D might be TRBD1 (6 bases). CDR1 is SGHDN, CDR2 FVKESK, per germline. This CDR3 has 15 amino acids. Trimming stripped 1 base from V and 5 bases from J, with 11 bases between. Together with reference TRBV14 and TRBJ1-4, the CDR3 gives the full variable domain: EAGVTQFPSHSVIEKGQTVTLRCDPISGHDNLYWYRRVMGKEIKFLLHFVKESKQDESGMPNNRFLAERTGGTYSTLKVQPAELEDSGVYFCASSQVGGLNEKLFFGSGTQLSVL.

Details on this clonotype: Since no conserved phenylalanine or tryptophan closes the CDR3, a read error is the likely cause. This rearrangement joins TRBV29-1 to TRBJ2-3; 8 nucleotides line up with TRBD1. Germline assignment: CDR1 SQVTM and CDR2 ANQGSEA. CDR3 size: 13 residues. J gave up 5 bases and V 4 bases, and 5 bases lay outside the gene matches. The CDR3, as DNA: TGCAGCGTTGGCAGGGGGCTGAGAGATACGCAGTATTTG. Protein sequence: CSVGRGLRDTQYL.